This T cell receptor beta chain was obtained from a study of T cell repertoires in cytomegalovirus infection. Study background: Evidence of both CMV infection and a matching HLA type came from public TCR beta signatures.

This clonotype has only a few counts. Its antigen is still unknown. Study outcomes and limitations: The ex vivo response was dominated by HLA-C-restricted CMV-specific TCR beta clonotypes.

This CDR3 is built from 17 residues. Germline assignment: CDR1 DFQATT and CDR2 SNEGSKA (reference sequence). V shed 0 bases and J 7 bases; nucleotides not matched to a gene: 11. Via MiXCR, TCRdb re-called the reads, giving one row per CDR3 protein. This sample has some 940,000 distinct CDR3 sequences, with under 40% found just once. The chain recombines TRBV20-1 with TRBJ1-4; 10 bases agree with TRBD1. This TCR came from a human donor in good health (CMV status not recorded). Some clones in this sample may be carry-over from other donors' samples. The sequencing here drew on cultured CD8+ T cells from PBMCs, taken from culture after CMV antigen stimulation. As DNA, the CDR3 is TGCAGTGCTAGAGATGCCGGGTTGGGACAGGGGAGTGAAAAACTGTTTTTT. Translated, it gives CSARDAGLGQGSEKLFF.